One sample yielded the 25 T cell receptor beta chains listed below, sequenced in a study of cytomegalovirus exposure and HLA in healthy donors. Measured with immunoSEQ multiplex PCR; TCRdb has only the in-frame clones, and not every one. The sample shows about 180,000 clones, 85% of them seen only once. Sequencing used PBMCs. These receptors all stem from a man aged 18 to 29 in good health and CMV-seropositive.

The V gene is TRBV9, the J gene TRBJ2-3; D is undetermined. The CDR3 is made up of 16 amino acids. Germline CDR1 reads SGDLS; CDR2 reads YYNGEE. V was trimmed by 0 bases and J by 0 bases, leaving 11 bases between them. The CDR3: CASSVETKISTDTQYF. The CDR3 nucleotides read TGTGCCAGCAGCGTAGAGACAAAGATTAGCACAGATACGCAGTATTTT.

The chain has TRBV12-2 and TRBJ1-2. TRBV12-2 is designated a pseudogene. CDR3 length: 15 residues. The CDR3 is CASRQCIAREGGYTF. The CDR3 DNA follows: TGTGCAAGTCGCCAATGCATAGCCAGGGAGGGTGGCTACACCTTC.

This chain joins TRBV30 and TRBJ1-2; a weak D match, TRBD1 (5 bases). CDR1 and CDR2 (germline): GTSNPN, SVGIG (reference sequence). CDR3 size: 14 residues. Deletions cut 0 bases from V and 7 bases from J, with 15 bases between. The DNA of the CDR3 is TGTGCCTGGAGTGTATCAGGGCATCGTGGTGGCTACACCTTC. Translation: CAWSVSGHRGGYTF.

The chain links TRBV27 to TRBJ1-2; a possible D gene is TRBD1 (5 bases). This CDR3 is built from 13 residues. The germline V gene has CDR1 MNHEY and CDR2 SMNVEV (reference sequence). V lost 3 bases, J lost 5 bases, and 10 bases lay in between. The CDR3 nucleotides read TGTGCCAGCAGTTTTGCCAGGGATTATGGCTACACCTTC. Protein: CASSFARDYGYTF.

The chain employs TRBV25-1 and TRBJ1-2; 12 bases are shared with TRBD1. Germline-derived CDR1 and CDR2 are MGHDK and SYGVNS. The CDR3 contains 16 residues. With 4 bases clipped from V and 4 bases from J, the junction kept 7 bases outside the gene matches. The DNA of the CDR3 is TGTGCCAGCAGTGGGGGACAGGGGGCGCGGACCTATGGCTACACCTTC. This sequence encodes CASSGGQGARTYGYTF.

The rearrangement links TRBV27 to TRBJ2-7; D is possibly TRBD1 (6 bases). The germline V gene has CDR1 MNHEY and CDR2 SMNVEV (reference sequence). V lost 6 bases and J 2 bases, leaving 14 bases between the germline ends. This CDR3 is 14 amino acids long. The CDR3 loop is CASSNTGPAYEQYF. CDR3 DNA sequence: TGTGCCAGCAGCAACACAGGGCCTGCCTACGAGCAGTACTTC.

The gene calls are TRBV27 and TRBJ1-1; 7 nucleotides align to TRBD1. The J segment lost 1 base and the V segment lost 6 bases, leaving 11 bases of the junction unmatched. The CDR3 is 16 residues long. Germline loops: CDR1 MNHEY, CDR2 SMNVEV (reference sequence). The CDR3 protein is CASRGEPRQGNTEAFF. The CDR3 region has the DNA TGTGCCAGCAGGGGGGAGCCGAGACAGGGGAACACTGAAGCTTTCTTT.

The J gene is TRBJ2-1, the V gene TRBV27; D ambiguous. The CDR3 totals 13 residues. Per germline, CDR1 MNHEY and CDR2 SMNVEV (reference sequence). V lost 2 bases, J lost 7 bases, and 9 bases lay in between. The chain's CDR3 is CASSLTEINEQFF. The CDR3 nucleotides read TGTGCCAGCAGTTTAACGGAGATAAATGAGCAGTTCTTC.

The chain links TRBV6-1 to TRBJ2-3; tentative D call: TRBD1 (5 bases). V dropped 4 bases and J dropped 2 bases, with 13 bases sitting between them. The CDR3 loop spans 15 amino acids. Per the germline V gene, CDR1 is MNHNS and CDR2 is SASEGT. In nucleotides, the CDR3 is TGTGCCAGCAGTGGGGGCGTCCGAGTCACAGATACGCAGTATTTT. The encoded protein is CASSGGVRVTDTQYF.

The CDR3 sequence: CASRGDRGYTF. The CDR3 DNA reads TGTGCCAGCAGGGGGGACAGGGGCTACACCTTC. This chain links TRBV28 with TRBJ1-2; 8 nucleotides line up with TRBD1. The germline gives CDR1 MDHEN, CDR2 SYDVKM. V was pared by 6 bases and J by 8 bases, with 2 bases of the junction left unmatched. The CDR3 has 11 amino acids.

V usage is TRBV21-1 and J usage is TRBJ1-1; TRBD1, as called in the table, went unchecked against the DNA. TRBV21-1 is noted as a pseudogene. This CDR3 contains 14 residues. The CDR3 loop is CASSTRTGITEAFF. CDR3 DNA: TGTGCCAGCAGCACCCGGACAGGGATCACTGAAGCTTTCTTT.

The chain recombines TRBV5-1 with TRBJ2-1, with D perhaps matching TRBD2 (6 bases). The CDR3 is made up of 15 amino acids. V lost 4 bases to trimming and J lost 4 bases, with 15 bases between them. From germline, CDR1 is SGHRS and CDR2 YFSETQ. The CDR3 DNA reads TGCGCCAGCAGCCTCACTAGCCCTAGATACAATGAGCAGTTCTTC. It translates to CASSLTSPRYNEQFF.

The chain carries TRBV2 and TRBJ1-3; D perhaps matches TRBD1 (5 bases). Per the germline V gene, CDR1 is SNHLY and CDR2 is FYNNEI. With 8 bases removed from V and 4 bases from J, the gap between germline ends came to 12 bases. The CDR3 length is 13 residues. The chain's CDR3 is CASSPGYGNTIYF. In nucleotides, the CDR3 is TGTGCCAGCTCACCAGGGTACGGAAACACCATATATTTT. The variable domain in full, completed from reference TRBV2 and TRBJ1-3, reads EPEVTQTPSHQVTQMGQEVILRCVPISNHLYFYWYRQILGQKVEFLVSFYNNEISEKSEIFDDQFSVERPDGSNFTLKIRSTKLEDSAMYFCASSPGYGNTIYFGEGSWLTVV.

This clone was seen just once. This chain links TRBV5-1 with TRBJ1-1; D remains ambiguous. Deletions cut 5 bases from V and 1 base from J, with 12 bases between. The CDR3 totals 14 residues. Looked up from germline, CDR1 is SGHRS and CDR2 is YFSETQ. CDR3 sequence reads: CASRPAGKNTEAFF. The CDR3 DNA sequence: TGCGCCAGCAGGCCGGCGGGCAAGAACACTGAAGCTTTCTTT.

The gene calls are TRBV30 and TRBJ1-4; possibly TRBD1 for D (6 bases). V dropped 2 bases and J dropped 8 bases, with 12 bases sitting between them. The CDR3 runs 13 residues. CDR1 is GTSNPN, CDR2 SVGIG, per germline (reference sequence). CDR3 sequence reads: CAWSTGRHEKLFF. The CDR3, as DNA: TGTGCCTGGAGTACAGGGAGACACGAAAAACTGTTTTTT.

The gene calls are TRBV11-3 and TRBJ1-4, with D possibly being TRBD1 (6 bases). With 6 bases removed from V and 2 bases from J, the gap between germline ends came to 16 bases. The CDR3 contains 16 residues. CDR1 is SGHNT, CDR2 YENEEA, per germline. The CDR3 sequence: CASSYLQGRTNEKLFF. The CDR3 nucleotides are TGTGCCAGCAGTTATCTACAGGGACGGACTAATGAAAAACTGTTTTTT.

V and J are TRBV28 and TRBJ1-1; D ambiguous. CDR1 and CDR2 (germline): MDHEN, SYDVKM. V was pared by 7 bases and J by 4 bases, with 10 bases between. The CDR3 consists of 12 residues. DNA of the CDR3: TGTGCCAGCACCTCTCTTCCCACTGAAGCTTTCTTT. Residues: CASTSLPTEAFF.

The V and J genes are TRBV6-5 and TRBJ2-3; 7 bases are shared with TRBD2. The germline gives CDR1 MNHEY, CDR2 SVGAGI. The length of the CDR3 is 15 residues. With 2 bases clipped from V and 2 bases from J, the junction kept 4 bases outside the gene matches. The DNA of the CDR3 is TGTGCCAGCAGTTACCGAAGGGACTACACAGATACGCAGTATTTT. It yields the protein CASSYRRDYTDTQYF.

This chain links TRBV25-1 with TRBJ2-3, with 11 bases fitting TRBD2. The germline gives CDR1 MGHDK, CDR2 SYGVNS. The CDR3 runs to 17 residues. The V gene end was trimmed by 3 bases and the J gene end by 4 bases; junction bases not matched to a gene: 9. The CDR3 loop reads CASSESIAGGPADTQYF. The DNA of the CDR3 is TGTGCCAGCAGTGAGTCAATAGCGGGAGGGCCTGCAGATACGCAGTATTTT.

The chain joins TRBV10-1 to TRBJ2-5; 8 nucleotides match TRBD2. Germline V CDR1 and CDR2: WNHNN, SYGVQD (reference sequence). This CDR3 comprises 16 residues. The V and J ends lost 3 bases and 5 bases, in that order; junction bases with no gene match: 11. The CDR3 sequence is CASSDYPAGDVETQYF. The CDR3 region has the DNA TGCGCCAGCAGTGACTATCCAGCGGGGGATGTCGAGACCCAGTACTTC.

The rearrangement joins TRBV28 to TRBJ2-5, with 9 bases lining up with TRBD2. J was trimmed by 5 bases and V by 3 bases; bases with no gene match: 10. CDR1 is MDHEN and CDR2 is SYDVKM in the germline V gene. This CDR3 comprises 16 residues. The CDR3: CASSFSGVAGVETQYF. The CDR3 DNA reads as TGTGCCAGCAGTTTCTCCGGGGTAGCGGGAGTGGAGACCCAGTACTTC.

V and J are TRBV27 and TRBJ2-3; 7 bases align to TRBD1. Germline assignment: CDR1 MNHEY and CDR2 SMNVEV (reference sequence). CDR3 size: 15 residues. The J segment lost 2 bases and the V segment lost 2 bases, leaving 4 bases of the junction unmatched. CDR3 DNA sequence: TGTGCCAGCAGTTTAATAGGGGGCTACACAGATACGCAGTATTTT. It codes for CASSLIGGYTDTQYF.

The CDR3 here is CASRLAESAGRLYGYTF. CDR3 DNA sequence: TGTGCAAGTCGCTTAGCGGAATCGGCAGGGCGACTCTATGGCTACACCTTC. This chain uses TRBV12-2 with TRBJ1-2; the DNA was not used to check the table's D call, TRBD1. TRBV12-2 is tagged as a pseudogene. The CDR3 is made up of 17 amino acids.

The chain has TRBV28 and TRBJ1-4; 7 nucleotides match TRBD1. Unmatched junction bases numbered 5, after V lost 1 base and J lost 6 bases. There are 15 residues in the CDR3. Germline V gene sequence: CDR1 MDHEN, CDR2 SYDVKM. The CDR3 DNA follows: TGTGCCAGCAGTTTATACGACAGGGAGGATGAAAAACTGTTTTTT. It yields the protein CASSLYDREDEKLFF. The full variable domain, rest sourced from reference TRBV28 and TRBJ1-4, is DVKVTQSSRYLVKRTGEKVFLECVQDMDHENMFWYRQDPGLGLRLIYFSYDVKMKEKGDIPEGYSVSREKKERFSLILESASTNQTSMYLCASSLYDREDEKLFFGSGTQLSVL.

This clone has just a few counts. The chain links TRBV9 to TRBJ2-7, with D possibly being TRBD2 (5 bases). V dropped 0 bases and J dropped 8 bases, with 9 bases sitting between them. Per the germline V gene, CDR1 is SGDLS and CDR2 is YYNGEE. The CDR3 consists of 12 residues. CDR3 protein: CASSVAGIKQYF. CDR3 sequence (DNA): TGTGCCAGCAGCGTAGCGGGGATTAAGCAGTACTTC.